The 10 T cell receptor beta chains below all came from one sample that was sequenced in a study of vaccination effects on CD4 cells after COVID-19. TCRdb keeps only in-frame clones here, not all; method: immunoSEQ multiplex PCR. In the table there are approximately 57,000 clones, 78% of which are singletons. These receptors have no identified antigens. It was after approximately 11 days of culture that CD4+ T cells were isolated. Participants each got two BNT162b2 or mRNA-1273 vaccine doses. Sequenced here: CD4+ T cells from PBMCs cultured without peptide, sampled after COVID-19 vaccination. The receptors originated from a human donor who received a COVID-19 vaccine.

This chain links TRBV19 with TRBJ1-2; 8 positions match TRBD1. With 0 bases clipped from V and 4 bases from J, the junction kept 7 bases outside the gene matches. Germline CDR1 LNHDA, CDR2 SQIVND (reference sequence). The CDR3 runs 16 residues. CDR3 protein: CASSIDQAGGGYGYTF. DNA for the CDR3: TGTGCCAGTAGTATAGATCAGGCAGGGGGCGGCTATGGCTACACCTTC.

This clone showed up just a few times. The CDR3 region has the DNA TGTGCCATCAGTGACGGCGGGGGAGATGGCTACACCTTC. The encoded protein is CAISDGGGDGYTF. This chain uses TRBV10-3 with TRBJ1-2; tentatively, D is TRBD1 (5 bases). Germline assignment: CDR1 ENHRY and CDR2 SYGVKD. V was cut by 3 bases and J by 6 bases, with 11 bases left in between. This CDR3 contains 13 residues.

This chain uses TRBV5-1 with TRBJ2-5; D is possibly TRBD1 or TRBD2 (5 bases each). CDR3 length equals 14 residues. Germline lookup yields CDR1 SGHRS and CDR2 YFSETQ. V was pared by 3 bases and J by 1 base, with 10 bases between. Here the CDR3 reads CASSSGRRQETQYF. The CDR3 DNA follows: TGCGCCAGCAGCTCGGGACGGCGCCAAGAGACCCAGTACTTC.

The gene calls are TRBV6-2 or TRBV6-3 and TRBJ2-1; 15 positions agree with TRBD2. The CDR3 is 19 residues long. The germline V gene has CDR1 MNHEY and CDR2 SVGEGT. With V trimmed by 5 bases and J by 6 bases, 14 bases remained unmatched. The CDR3 protein is CASSTRGLAGGRAFNEQFF. CDR3 nucleotide sequence: TGTGCCAGCAGTACCCGGGGACTAGCGGGGGGTAGGGCGTTCAATGAGCAGTTCTTC.

The rearrangement uses TRBV28 and TRBJ2-2; D might be TRBD2 (6 bases). Germline V gene lookup returns CDR1 MDHEN and CDR2 SYDVKM. This CDR3 has 15 residues. V dropped 7 bases and J dropped 10 bases, with 22 bases sitting between them. The CDR3 DNA is TGTGCCAGCACGCCTGGAGGGCCGAGCTTCGTGGAGCTGTTTTTT. Its translation: CASTPGGPSFVELFF. Drawing the rest from reference TRBV28 and TRBJ2-2, the complete variable domain is DVKVTQSSRYLVKRTGEKVFLECVQDMDHENMFWYRQDPGLGLRLIYFSYDVKMKEKGDIPEGYSVSREKKERFSLILESASTNQTSMYLCASTPGGPSFVELFFGEGSRLTVL.

The rearrangement links TRBV9 to TRBJ1-1; unclear D gene. The germline V and J ends were trimmed by 0 bases and 0 bases, with 9 bases remaining between them. Per the germline V gene, CDR1 is SGDLS and CDR2 is YYNGEE. This CDR3 is 15 amino acids long. The CDR3 sequence is CASSVGPSLNTEAFF. As DNA, the CDR3 is TGTGCCAGCAGCGTAGGGCCCAGCCTGAACACTGAAGCTTTCTTT.

The rearrangement links TRBV18 to TRBJ2-7, with TRBD2 identical over 15 bases. Trimming removed 5 bases from V and 5 bases from J; junction bases left unmatched: 7. There are 16 residues in the CDR3. Germline V gene lookup returns CDR1 KGHSH and CDR2 LQKENI. The CDR3 region has the DNA TGTGCCAGCTCATCCGGGACTAGCGGGAGGAGGAACGAGCAGTACTTC. Protein: CASSSGTSGRRNEQYF.

V is TRBV7-2 and J is TRBJ1-2; 9 bases fit TRBD1. Germline CDR1 is SGHTA and CDR2 is FQGNSA. The CDR3 contains 14 residues. J lost 6 bases, V lost 5 bases, and 7 bases had no gene match. The CDR3 coding sequence is TGTGCCAGCAGCCGGGACAGGGCGTCGGATGGCTACACCTTC. It codes for CASSRDRASDGYTF.

This clone turned up a few times. The rearrangement uses TRBV7-2 and TRBJ1-3, with 8 bases aligning to TRBD1. The CDR3 is 14 amino acids. Germline V gene data show CDR1 as SGHTA and CDR2 as FQGNSA. With 5 bases clipped from V and 5 bases from J, the junction kept 5 bases outside the gene matches. The CDR3: CASSLRQGRNTIYF. The CDR3 DNA sequence: TGTGCCAGCAGCCTACGACAGGGGCGAAACACCATATATTTT.

The V gene is TRBV24-1, the J gene TRBJ2-3; no clear D gene. This CDR3 has 13 amino acids. Per the germline V gene, CDR1 is KGHDR and CDR2 is SFDVKD. V was cut by 9 bases and J by 3 bases, with 12 bases left in between. CDR3 amino acids: CATSHQNTDTQYF. The CDR3 DNA follows: TGTGCCACCTCACACCAGAATACAGATACGCAGTATTTT.